This T cell receptor beta chain was sequenced in a study of spatial heterogeneity in lung cancer. This CDR3 is 13 amino acids long. Germline assignment: CDR1 MNHEY and CDR2 SVGAGI. V shed 6 bases and J shed 6 bases, with 14 bases lying between them. Regarding time point: sample taken at primary tumor resection. Unsorted whole RNA of tumor, nontumor lung or frozen PBMC was sequenced. This clonotype was seen at least ten times. Each CDR3 protein gets one entry after TCRdb re-called the 5' RACE reads with MiXCR. The table has 40,000 to 55,000 distinct CDR3 sequences, 6.8% seen once. The sequencing used PBMCs, collected at surgery. The TCR originated in a female donor with early-stage non-small cell lung cancer. The chain uses TRBV6-5 and TRBJ1-2; TRBD1 might be the D (6 bases). CDR3 region: CASRTLTGNGYTF. The CDR3 DNA reads TGTGCCAGCAGGACCCTAACAGGGAATGGCTACACCTTC.